This T cell receptor beta chain emerged from a study of blood T cell repertoires in COVID-19 (dated by TCRdb to about 2020). Background on the whole study: The collaborator samples originated in the United States, Italy and Spain and spanned the acute and convalescent phases of COVID-19. The prospective study material was composed of cDNA or gDNA derived from T cells, B-cell-depleted T cells, or PBMCs. Deeply sampled blood TCRbeta repertoires from subjects exposed to, actively infected with, or recovered from COVID-19 were included in the dataset. A freely available public database, intended as a resource for researchers studying the immune response to SARS-CoV-2, is where the repertoires were released. Samples came from the ongoing ImmuneRACE study (first 160 participants) plus 1,254 subjects from 6 global collaborators. Nearly every sample came with metadata listing a de-identified subject ID, COVID-19 status, age in years and sex. Where HLA class I and class II types were available, the types were taken from metadata supplied by the sample provider, not from assay-based typing. Results the study describes overall, beyond this receptor: The amount of clinical and demographic metadata varied by source and participant and was provided uncurated.

On this clone: It lacks a known antigen. No qualities accompany the bases; no much larger clone lies one base away.

Collaborating institutions collected whole blood in K2EDTA tubes following their own protocols. For TCRbeta analysis, collaborators shipped samples in one of three forms: frozen whole blood, isolated PBMCs, or DNA extracted from either of those sample types. TCRbeta CDR3 regions were amplified from genomic DNA by means of the immunoSEQ Assay, a bias-controlled multiplex PCR. On the study's bioinformatics: The number of nucleated cells in each sample was estimated from the amplification of reference gene primers within the assay. To quantify the absolute abundance of each unique TCRbeta CDR3 rearrangement, sequence reads were collapsed and filtered. Productive Simpson clonality was computed per sample as the square root of Simpson's diversity index over productive rearrangements. TCRdb stores this immuneACCESS table with in-frame sequences only. Part of the clones is absent; in the studies checked, under half of the shortfall reflects unresolved V genes, and no reason is known for the rest. The DNA gave D and trimming, while V, J and clone size come from that table. The sample table contains about 410,000 clones; only one count was recorded for 75% to 90% of them. 1.4% of the sample belongs to the ten largest clones.

The CDR3 covers 16 residues, taking in both the cysteine and the phenylalanine. The retained sequence is limited to the CDR3, 48 bases, with the frame set at the first base. The germline V gene (reference sequence) yields SEHNR for CDR1 and FQNEAQ for CDR2. V and J are trimmed by 5 bases and 0 bases, and the gene matches miss 7 bases of the junction. The rearranged segments are TRBV7-9 and TRBJ2-4; 7 bases in the middle match TRBD1. The sequencing sample was made of peripheral blood. The clonotype comes from a woman in her thirties with active or convalescent COVID-19. In nucleotides, the sequence is TGTGCCAGCAGCGATTGGGACAGCTTAGCCAAAAACATTCAGTACTTC. Its coded protein is CASSDWDSLAKNIQYF.